The 18 T cell receptor beta chains listed next were all sequenced from one sample in a study of T cell responses to AZD1222 COVID-19 vaccine. Sequencing was performed with immunoSEQ multiplex PCR; in TCRdb, only in-frame clones are kept and a portion is missing. The table has approximately 90,000 clones, 70% to 90% seen once. This material consisted of peripheral blood, taken on day 0 of AZD1222 vaccination. The receptors derive from an adult in good health.

This chain joins TRBV5-6 and TRBJ1-2; perhaps TRBD1 as D (5 bases). The CDR3 is 15 residues long. The V gene lost 0 bases and the J gene lost 4 bases, with 13 bases spanning the gap. Germline V gene lookup returns CDR1 SGHDT and CDR2 YYEEEE. Written as DNA, the CDR3 is TGTGCCAGCAGCTTGGGAAGGGGCGCGGGCTATGGCTACACCTTC. This gives the protein CASSLGRGAGYGYTF.

The chain combines TRBV27 with TRBJ1-1; 8 bases are shared with TRBD1. Germline loops: CDR1 MNHEY, CDR2 SMNVEV (reference sequence). The CDR3 has 16 amino acids. The V and J ends lost 1 base and 7 bases, in that order; junction bases with no gene match: 11. In DNA form, the CDR3 reads TGTGCCAGCAGTTTATACAGGGGGTGGGACGAGGGTGAAGCTTTCTTT. Its translation: CASSLYRGWDEGEAFF.

The V call is TRBV4-3, the J call TRBJ2-5; 12 bases fit TRBD1. Germline trimming cut 2 bases from V and 4 bases from J; bases unmatched to any gene: 8. The CDR3 is 17 residues long. The V gene's germline CDR1 is LGHNA and CDR2 YSLEER. DNA of the CDR3: TGCGCCAGCAGCCAAAGTGGGGGACAGGGGGCGATAGAGACCCAGTACTTC. Translated, it gives CASSQSGGQGAIETQYF.

V gene TRBV5-1 combines with J gene TRBJ1-1; 8 bases fit TRBD1. This CDR3 is 11 amino acids long. Germline assignment: CDR1 SGHRS and CDR2 YFSETQ. After removal of 4 bases from V and 10 bases from J, the junction contained 3 bases not matched to a gene. The CDR3 region is CASSTDRGAFF. The CDR3 nucleotides read TGCGCCAGCAGCACCGACAGGGGAGCTTTCTTT. The complete variable domain, with remaining parts taken from reference TRBV5-1 and TRBJ1-1, reads KAGVTQTPRYLIKTRGQQVTLSCSPISGHRSVSWYQQTPGQGLQFLFEYFSETQRNKGNFPGRFSGRQFSNSRSEMNVSTLELGDSALYLCASSTDRGAFFGQGTRLTVV.

The genes are TRBV30 and TRBJ1-3; unclear D gene. V gave up 3 bases and J gave up 4 bases, with 7 bases separating them. Germline CDR1 and CDR2: GTSNPN and SVGIG (reference sequence). This CDR3 spans 12 amino acids. CDR3: CAWSYKGNTIYF. CDR3 DNA: TGTGCCTGGAGCTACAAGGGAAACACCATATATTTT.

V usage is TRBV7-2 and J usage is TRBJ2-3, with D perhaps TRBD2 (6 bases). This CDR3 region has 15 residues. CDR1 is SGHTA and CDR2 is FQGNSA in the germline V gene. Trimming took 8 bases from V and 1 from J, leaving 16 bases between them. The CDR3 coding sequence is TGTGCCAGCGGACGGCGCGGGGTTGGCACAGATACGCAGTATTTT. Its translation: CASGRRGVGTDTQYF.

This chain joins TRBV29-1 and TRBJ1-2; 7 bases are shared with TRBD1. The germline V gene has CDR1 SQVTM and CDR2 ANQGSEA. V was clipped by 6 bases and J by 2 bases; unmatched bases: 3. The CDR3 spans 12 residues. CDR3 loop: CSVGTANYGYTF. CDR3 DNA sequence: TGCAGCGTGGGGACAGCGAACTATGGCTACACCTTC.

The chain couples TRBV7-9 to TRBJ1-1, with unresolved D. The germline V gene encodes CDR1 SEHNR and CDR2 FQNEAQ (reference sequence). The CDR3 spans 12 residues. V lost 5 bases and J 4 bases, leaving 8 bases between the germline ends. CDR3 sequence (DNA): TGTGCCAGCAGCCCCCGGAGCACTGAAGCTTTCTTT. This sequence encodes CASSPRSTEAFF.

This chain connects TRBV19 to TRBJ1-5; D unclear. Trimming shortened V by 7 bases and J by 7 bases, and 11 bases separated the two germline ends. The CDR3 runs 12 residues. The V gene's germline CDR1 is LNHDA and CDR2 SQIVND (reference sequence). CDR3 DNA sequence: TGTGCCAGTACCGATGGCGAGCAGCCCCAGCATTTT. It specifies CASTDGEQPQHF.

This clone was recorded a few times. The CDR3 region has the DNA TGTGCCACTGGTTATCGGGGGGCCAACGTCCTGACTTTC. Translated: CATGYRGANVLTF. The chain is built from TRBV19 and TRBJ2-6; D ambiguous. The CDR3 is 13 residues long. V was trimmed by 10 bases and J by 4 bases, leaving 11 bases between them. CDR1 is LNHDA, CDR2 SQIVND, per germline (reference sequence).

V usage is TRBV25-1 and J usage is TRBJ1-1, with D possibly matching TRBD1 (6 bases). Trimming took off 3 bases at V and 10 bases at J, with 21 bases between the two ends. Germline CDR1 reads MGHDK; CDR2 reads SYGVNS. The CDR3 contains 15 residues. CDR3 amino acids: CASSDWTVDPRGAFF. The CDR3 bases are TGTGCCAGCAGTGACTGGACAGTAGACCCACGGGGAGCTTTCTTT.

This chain uses TRBV10-3 with TRBJ2-7; D may be TRBD2 (6 bases). Germline CDR1 is ENHRY and CDR2 is SYGVKD. V dropped 2 bases and J dropped 2 bases, with 16 bases sitting between them. This CDR3 has 16 amino acids. For the CDR3, the DNA is TGTGCCATCAGTGAGGCCGGGGGTTCCCTCACCTACGAGCAGTACTTC. As protein: CAISEAGGSLTYEQYF.

This clone was seen a single time. The V call is TRBV5-1, the J call TRBJ2-7; TRBD2 is a possible D gene (6 bases). This CDR3 spans 15 amino acids. The V end was cut by 1 base, the J end by 0 bases, with 11 bases between. In germline, CDR1 is SGHRS, CDR2 YFSETQ. CDR3 loop: CASSLTRESSYEQYF. DNA for the CDR3: TGCGCCAGCAGCTTGACTCGGGAGAGCTCCTACGAGCAGTACTTC.

V and J are TRBV6-4 and TRBJ2-1, with TRBD2 matching over 10 bases. V lost 3 bases, J lost 7 bases, and 0 bases stayed unmatched. Germline assignment: CDR1 MRHNA and CDR2 SNTAGT. This CDR3 region has 13 residues. The CDR3 sequence: CASSELAGNEQFF. CDR3 in DNA: TGTGCCAGCAGTGAACTAGCGGGGAATGAGCAGTTCTTC.

The chain joins TRBV3-1 (or the pseudogene TRBV3-2) to TRBJ1-1; D gene uncertain. Germline CDR1 is LGHDT and CDR2 is YNNKEL (reference sequence). There are 11 residues in the CDR3. V gave up 4 bases and J gave up 7 bases, with 7 bases separating them. CDR3 nucleotides: TGTGCCAGCAGCCTAACTGGTGAAGCTTTCTTT. Translation gives CASSLTGEAFF.

The rearrangement links TRBV28 to TRBJ1-1; maybe TRBD1 (6 bases). The CDR3 has 13 residues. CDR1 and CDR2 (germline): MDHEN, SYDVKM. CDR3 sequence reads: CGARQEGFTEAFF. The DNA of the CDR3 is TGTGGGGCCCGACAGGAGGGGTTCACTGAAGCTTTCTTT.

The rearrangement uses TRBV11-2 and TRBJ2-5; the D gene is possibly TRBD2 (6 bases). CDR1 and CDR2 (germline): SGHAT, FQNNGV. V gave up 3 bases and J gave up 3 bases, with 17 bases separating them. This CDR3 contains 16 residues. The CDR3 nucleotides read TGTGCCAGCAGCTTTTCCGGGAGTTTCCTTAAAGAGACCCAGTACTTC. Its protein product is CASSFSGSFLKETQYF.

This clone was detected only a few times. The chain has TRBV27 and TRBJ1-6; D not resolved. This CDR3 has 16 amino acids. V shed 6 bases and J shed 8 bases, with 20 bases lying between them. CDR1 and CDR2 from the germline V gene are MNHEY and SMNVEV (reference sequence). CDR3 DNA: TGTGCCAGCAGGGGCGGAGGGTCGAACTTGGATTCACCCCTCCACTTT. Encoded protein: CASRGGGSNLDSPLHF.